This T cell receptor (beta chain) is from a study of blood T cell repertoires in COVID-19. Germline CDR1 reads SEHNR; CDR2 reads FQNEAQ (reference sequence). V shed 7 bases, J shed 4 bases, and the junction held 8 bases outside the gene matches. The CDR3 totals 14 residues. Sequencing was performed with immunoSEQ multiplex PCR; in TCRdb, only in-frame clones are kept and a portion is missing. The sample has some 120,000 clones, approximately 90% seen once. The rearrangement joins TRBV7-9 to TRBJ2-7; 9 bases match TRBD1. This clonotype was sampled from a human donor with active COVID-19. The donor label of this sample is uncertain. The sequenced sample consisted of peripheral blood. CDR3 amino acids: CASTPGTGRYEQYF. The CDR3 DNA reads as TGTGCCAGCACACCCGGGACAGGGCGGTACGAGCAGTACTTC.